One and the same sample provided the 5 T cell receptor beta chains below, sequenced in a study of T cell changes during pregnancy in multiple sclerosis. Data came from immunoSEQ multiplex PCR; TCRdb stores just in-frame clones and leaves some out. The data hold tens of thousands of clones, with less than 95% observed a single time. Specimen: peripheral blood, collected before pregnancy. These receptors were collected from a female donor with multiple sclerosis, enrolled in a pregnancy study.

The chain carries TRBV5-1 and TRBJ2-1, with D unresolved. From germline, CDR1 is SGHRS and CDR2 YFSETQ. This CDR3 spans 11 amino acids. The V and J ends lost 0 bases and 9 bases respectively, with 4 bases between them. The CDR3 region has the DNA TGCGCCAGCAGCTTGGACGGTGAGCAGTTCTTC. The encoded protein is CASSLDGEQFF.

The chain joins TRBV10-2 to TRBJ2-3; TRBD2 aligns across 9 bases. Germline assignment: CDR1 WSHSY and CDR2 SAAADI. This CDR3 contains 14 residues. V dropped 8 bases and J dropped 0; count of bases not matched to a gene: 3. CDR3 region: CASQTSGSTDTQYF. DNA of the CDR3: TGCGCCAGCCAAACTAGCGGGAGCACAGATACGCAGTATTTT.

The CDR3 nucleotides read TGTGCCAGCAGCCTGGTGCGTGGCTCTGGAAACACCATATATTTT. The encoded protein is CASSLVRGSGNTIYF. This chain connects TRBV7-2 to TRBJ1-3; unclear D gene. Trimming left V 5 bases short and J 0 bases short, with 11 bases between. Per the germline V gene, CDR1 is SGHTA and CDR2 is FQGNSA. This CDR3 spans 15 amino acids.

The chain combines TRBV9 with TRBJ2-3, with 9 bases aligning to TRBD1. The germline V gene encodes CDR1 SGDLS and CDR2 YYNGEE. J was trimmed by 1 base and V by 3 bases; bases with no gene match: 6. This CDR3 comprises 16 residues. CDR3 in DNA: TGTGCCAGCAGCGAAGGCACAGGGGGCGGCACAGATACGCAGTATTTT. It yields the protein CASSEGTGGGTDTQYF.

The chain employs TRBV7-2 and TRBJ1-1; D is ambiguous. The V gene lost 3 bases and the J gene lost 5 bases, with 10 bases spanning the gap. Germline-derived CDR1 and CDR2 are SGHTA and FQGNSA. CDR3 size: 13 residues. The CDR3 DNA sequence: TGTGCCAGCAGCTTGAGACCGGGGACTGAAGCTTTCTTT. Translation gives CASSLRPGTEAFF.